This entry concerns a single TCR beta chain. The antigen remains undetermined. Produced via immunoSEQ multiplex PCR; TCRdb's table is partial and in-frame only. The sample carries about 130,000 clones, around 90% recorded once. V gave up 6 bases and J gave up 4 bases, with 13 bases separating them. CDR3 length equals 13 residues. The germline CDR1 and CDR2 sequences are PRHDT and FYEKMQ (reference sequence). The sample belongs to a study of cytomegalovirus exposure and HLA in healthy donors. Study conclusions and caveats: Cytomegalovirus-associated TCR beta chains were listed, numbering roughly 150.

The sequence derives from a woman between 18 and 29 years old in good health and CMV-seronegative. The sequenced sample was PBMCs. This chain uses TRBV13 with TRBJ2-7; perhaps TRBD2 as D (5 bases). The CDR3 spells CASRASGSYEQYF. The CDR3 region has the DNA TGTGCCAGCAGGGCGTCGGGGAGTTACGAGCAGTACTTC.